The 6 T cell receptor beta chains below all came from one sample that was sequenced in a study of response to subunit inactivated influenza vaccine. TCRdb ran MiXCR on the RT-PCR reads and lists one entry per CDR3 protein. This table holds about 540,000 distinct CDR3 sequences, around a quarter found once. The same sample was also used in a study of T cells expressing NK-cell markers. Turning to that study: 5'RACE template switching with UMIs generated TCR beta cDNA.

This specimen was CD4+ T cells sorted from PBMCs, taken about 13 days after vaccination. These receptors originate from a man aged 50 or older who received an inactivated influenza vaccine.

The rearrangement uses TRBV5-5 and TRBJ1-4; 8 bases match TRBD1. The V gene's germline CDR1 is SGHKS and CDR2 YYEKEE (reference sequence). CDR3 length: 14 amino acids. With V trimmed by 5 bases and J by 4 bases, 4 bases remained unmatched. The CDR3 loop reads CASRPTGVNEKLFF. The CDR3 DNA sequence: TGTGCCAGCAGACCGACAGGGGTTAATGAAAAACTGTTTTTT.

This rearrangement joins TRBV20-1 to TRBJ1-3; D might be TRBD1 (6 bases). Trimming removed 0 bases from V and 2 bases from J, with 8 bases in between. The CDR3 totals 14 residues. Germline V CDR1 and CDR2: DFQATT, SNEGSKA (reference sequence). In DNA, the CDR3 is TGCAGTGCTAGAGAATGGACAGCTGGAAACACCATATATTTT. Translating gives CSAREWTAGNTIYF.

V and J are TRBV28 and TRBJ2-7; D ambiguous. Deletions cut 5 bases from V and 5 bases from J, with 13 bases between. Germline V gene sequence: CDR1 MDHEN, CDR2 SYDVKM. The CDR3 length is 13 residues. The CDR3 loop is CASSPRTENEQYF. The DNA for the CDR3 is TGTGCCAGCAGTCCTCGGACGGAGAACGAGCAGTACTTC.

This sequence joins TRBV5-1 and TRBJ2-3, with 7 bases aligning to TRBD1. Trimming took 4 bases from V and 1 from J; bases not matched to a gene: 15. The CDR3 has 18 amino acids. Germline V gene data show CDR1 as SGHRS and CDR2 as YFSETQ. The CDR3 loop reads CASSPAGTAAFGTDTQYF. For the CDR3, the DNA is TGCGCCAGCAGCCCCGCCGGGACAGCGGCTTTTGGCACAGATACGCAGTATTTT.

This chain links TRBV5-6 with TRBJ2-2; D possibly corresponds to TRBD2 (5 bases). The CDR3 runs to 14 residues. Germline lookup yields CDR1 SGHDT and CDR2 YYEEEE. Trimming left V 1 base short and J 4 bases short, with 8 bases between. CDR3 in amino acids: CASSLLGITGELFF. Written as DNA, the CDR3 is TGTGCCAGCAGCTTGCTCGGGATCACCGGGGAGCTGTTTTTT.

The chain has TRBV28 and TRBJ2-7, with unresolved D. The CDR3 has 15 residues. The V end was cut by 1 base, the J end by 0 bases, with 10 bases between. Germline V gene lookup returns CDR1 MDHEN and CDR2 SYDVKM. The CDR3 is CASSLFTLSSYEQYF. In DNA, the CDR3 is TGTGCCAGCAGTTTATTTACACTTAGCTCCTACGAGCAGTACTTC.